This T cell receptor (beta chain) was identified during a study of T cells after yellow fever vaccination. Germline CDR1 is LNHNV and CDR2 is YYDKDF (reference sequence). This CDR3 contains 15 residues. The V segment lost 4 bases and the J segment 5 bases; nucleotides outside the gene matches: 5. TCRdb used MiXCR to reprocess the 5' RACE reads, holding one entry per CDR3 protein. Of about 350,000 distinct CDR3 sequences detected, around 13% appear once; the ten largest clones hold 3% to 4%. The TCR sequence derives from a man aged 18 to 30 who received the YFV17D yellow fever vaccine. Sequenced material: CD4+ T cells sorted from PBMCs, taken 15 days after the yellow fever booster vaccination. This sequence joins TRBV15 and TRBJ1-5; 10 bases match TRBD1. In DNA, the CDR3 is TGTGCCACCAGCACGGACAGGGGGTGGGATCAGCCCCAGCATTTT. Translation: CATSTDRGWDQPQHF.